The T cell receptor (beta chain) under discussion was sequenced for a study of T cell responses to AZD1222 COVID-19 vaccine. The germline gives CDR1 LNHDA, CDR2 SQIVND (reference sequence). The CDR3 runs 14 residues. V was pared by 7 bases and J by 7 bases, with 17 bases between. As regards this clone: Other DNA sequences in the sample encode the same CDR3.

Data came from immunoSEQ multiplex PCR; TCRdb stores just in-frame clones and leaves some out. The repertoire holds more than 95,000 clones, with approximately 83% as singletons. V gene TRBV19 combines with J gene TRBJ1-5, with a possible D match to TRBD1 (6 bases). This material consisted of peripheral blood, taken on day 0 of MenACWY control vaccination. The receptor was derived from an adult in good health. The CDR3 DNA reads TGTGCCAGTACCCCAGGGGTTAGTGGGCAGCCCCAGCATTTT. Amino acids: CASTPGVSGQPQHF.